The 22 T cell receptor beta chains given below trace back to one sample, sequenced in a study of cytomegalovirus exposure and HLA in healthy donors. The data were produced by immunoSEQ multiplex PCR, yet TCRdb's version contains in-frame clones alone and is incomplete. The sample includes 150,000 to 200,000 clones, around nine tenths of them seen just once. The sample taken for sequencing was PBMCs. Receptor source: a man aged 18 to 30 in good health and CMV-seropositive.

The genes are TRBV6-1 and TRBJ2-7, with D possibly TRBD2 on 5 matching bases. The CDR3 runs 15 residues. The V and J ends lost 2 bases and 4 bases respectively, with 15 bases between them. Germline CDR1 reads MNHNS; CDR2 reads SASEGT. The CDR3 loop is CASSERTRFRYEQYF. The CDR3 bases are TGTGCCAGCAGTGAACGTACTAGATTCAGGTACGAGCAGTACTTC.

This chain links TRBV21-1 with TRBJ2-7; no check of the table's D call, TRBD2, against the DNA was made. TRBV21-1 is described as a pseudogene. The CDR3 consists of 10 residues. The CDR3 DNA is TGTGCCAGCCGAAACGGAGGGCCCAACTTC. As protein: CASRNGGPNF.

The chain combines TRBV7-9 with TRBJ2-1, with 11 bases lining up with TRBD2. Germline values: CDR1 SEHNR, CDR2 FQNEAQ (reference sequence). CDR3 size: 14 residues. The trim removed 4 bases at V and 8 bases at J, leaving 4 bases unmatched. CDR3 amino acids: CASSSTGLADEQFF. Here the CDR3 DNA reads TGTGCCAGCAGCTCAACGGGACTAGCGGATGAGCAGTTCTTC.

A single count supports this clone. The chain is built from TRBV4-2 and TRBJ2-4, with 7 bases fitting TRBD2. Trimming took 5 bases from V and 3 from J; bases not matched to a gene: 1. The CDR3 has 13 amino acids. The germline CDR1 and CDR2 sequences are LGHNA and YNFKEQ. DNA for the CDR3: TGTGCCAGCAGCGGGGGGGGCAAAAACATTCAGTACTTC. Protein sequence: CASSGGGKNIQYF.

The chain joins TRBV28 to TRBJ2-5; 11 bases agree with TRBD1. V shed 5 bases, J shed 2 bases, and the junction held 4 bases outside the gene matches. The CDR3 has 15 amino acids. Germline V gene data show CDR1 as MDHEN and CDR2 as SYDVKM. Here the CDR3 reads CASSPGDRGQETQYF. The CDR3 nucleotides are TGTGCCAGCAGTCCCGGGGACAGGGGGCAAGAGACCCAGTACTTC.

CDR3 region: CASAWGGEVDTQYF. The CDR3 DNA reads TGCGCCAGCGCCTGGGGGGGGGAGGTAGATACGCAGTATTTT. The J gene is TRBJ2-3, the V gene TRBV5-1; 7 positions match TRBD2. Per the germline V gene, CDR1 is SGHRS and CDR2 is YFSETQ. J was trimmed by 5 bases and V by 7 bases; bases with no gene match: 10. The CDR3 contains 14 residues.

The CDR3 nucleotides read TGTGCCAGCAGCGTAAATAATGGGGGGGGATACACAGATACGCAGTATTTT. Amino acids: CASSVNNGGGYTDTQYF. The rearrangement uses TRBV9 and TRBJ2-3; TRBD2 matches at 7 bases. Germline V CDR1 and CDR2: SGDLS, YYNGEE. This CDR3 region has 17 residues. Trimming cost V 1 base and J 2 bases; bases outside gene matches: 10.

This clone was recorded once. The chain carries TRBV19 and TRBJ2-7; TRBD1 agrees at 8 bases. Unmatched junction bases numbered 10, after V lost 9 bases and J lost 6 bases. Germline V gene lookup returns CDR1 LNHDA and CDR2 SQIVND (reference sequence). The CDR3 has 13 residues. CDR3 DNA sequence: TGTGCCAGCCGAGAAGACAGGGGAGGCGAGCAGTACTTC. It codes for CASREDRGGEQYF.

This chain joins TRBV6-5 and TRBJ1-1; TRBD1 matches at 7 bases. The V and J ends lost 0 bases and 2 bases, in that order; junction bases with no gene match: 6. The germline V gene has CDR1 MNHEY and CDR2 SVGAGI. The CDR3 extends over 16 amino acids. The CDR3 DNA is TGTGCCAGCAGTTACTCAACAGGGGTGGAAAACACTGAAGCTTTCTTT. Translated, it gives CASSYSTGVENTEAFF.

This sequence joins TRBV28 and TRBJ1-2; 7 bases fit TRBD1. The ends lost 5 bases at V and 5 bases at J; junction bases unmatched: 8. Germline CDR1 MDHEN, CDR2 SYDVKM. This CDR3 has 14 residues. The CDR3 loop is CASSLSGTAYGYTF. CDR3 coding DNA: TGTGCCAGCAGTCTGTCCGGGACAGCATATGGCTACACCTTC.

This chain uses TRBV2 with TRBJ1-4, with D possibly being TRBD1 (5 bases). The CDR3 length is 16 residues. The V and J ends lost 6 bases and 4 bases respectively, with 18 bases between them. The germline gives CDR1 SNHLY, CDR2 FYNNEI. The DNA of the CDR3 is TGTGCCAGCAGCCCCGGGGGGGGGTCATTTAATGAAAAACTGTTTTTT. Protein product: CASSPGGGSFNEKLFF.

This chain links TRBV7-9 with TRBJ1-5; the match to TRBD1 covers 9 bases. Germline values: CDR1 SEHNR, CDR2 FQNEAQ (reference sequence). V shed 5 bases and J 6 bases; nucleotides not matched to a gene: 8. The CDR3 loop spans 15 amino acids. The CDR3 nucleotides read TGTGCCAGCAGCACTACAGGGGGCGGGGGTCAGCCCCAGCATTTT. It translates to CASSTTGGGGQPQHF.

The chain combines TRBV6-1 with TRBJ2-7; TRBD2 matches at 7 bases. V lost 6 bases to trimming and J lost 4 bases; unmatched junction nucleotides: 3. The CDR3 spans 12 residues. Germline V gene sequence: CDR1 MNHNS, CDR2 SASEGT. The CDR3 spells CASRTGGYEQYF. The CDR3 nucleotides are TGTGCCAGCAGAACCGGGGGGTACGAGCAGTACTTC.

This clone was counted once. The rearrangement links TRBV7-9 to TRBJ1-5, with TRBD1 matching over 8 bases. CDR1 SEHNR and CDR2 FQNEAQ come from the germline V gene (reference sequence). The CDR3 runs 17 residues. J gave up 4 bases and V 5 bases, and 13 bases lay outside the gene matches. CDR3: CASSTYQGALGNQPQHF. As DNA, the CDR3 is TGTGCCAGCAGCACCTATCAGGGGGCCCTAGGGAATCAGCCCCAGCATTTT. Using reference TRBV7-9 and TRBJ1-5 for the parts outside the CDR3, the full variable domain is DTGVSQNPRHKITKRGQNVTFRCDPISEHNRLYWYRQTLGQGPEFLTYFQNEAQLEKSRLLSDRFSAERPKGSFSTLEIQRTEQGDSAMYLCASSTYQGALGNQPQHFGDGTRLSIL.

This chain uses TRBV5-1 with TRBJ1-1, with 7 bases lining up with TRBD1. The CDR3 is 14 amino acids. The germline gives CDR1 SGHRS, CDR2 YFSETQ. V trimming: 4 bases; J trimming: 1 base; junction bases outside the gene matches: 4. CDR3: CASSVRQGNTEAFF. Here the CDR3 DNA reads TGCGCCAGCAGCGTCCGACAGGGGAACACTGAAGCTTTCTTT. The full variable domain, in which reference TRBV5-1 and TRBJ1-1 provide the parts outside the CDR3, is KAGVTQTPRYLIKTRGQQVTLSCSPISGHRSVSWYQQTPGQGLQFLFEYFSETQRNKGNFPGRFSGRQFSNSRSEMNVSTLELGDSALYLCASSVRQGNTEAFFGQGTRLTVV.

The V and J genes are TRBV7-9 and TRBJ2-3, with D hard to call. The germline V and J ends were trimmed by 1 base and 5 bases, with 10 bases remaining between them. This CDR3 comprises 14 residues. Germline values: CDR1 SEHNR, CDR2 FQNEAQ (reference sequence). The CDR3 loop reads CASSLGLSGDTQYF. The CDR3 DNA is TGTGCCAGCAGCTTAGGTCTATCGGGAGATACGCAGTATTTT.

The genes are TRBV28 and TRBJ2-5, with 7 bases aligning to TRBD1. The CDR3 extends over 15 amino acids. CDR1 and CDR2 (germline): MDHEN, SYDVKM. V gave up 5 bases and J gave up 2 bases; unmatched junction bases: 8. The CDR3 DNA sequence: TGTGCCAGCAGTGGGGTAGGGGGCCGACAAGAGACCCAGTACTTC. Translation gives CASSGVGGRQETQYF.

This clone was detected only a few times. The chain joins TRBV2 to TRBJ2-2; 11 nucleotides match TRBD1. The CDR3 is 15 amino acids. Germline CDR1 SNHLY, CDR2 FYNNEI. The V gene end was trimmed by 11 bases and the J gene end by 4 bases; junction bases not matched to a gene: 9. The chain's CDR3 is CASMGGQGATGELFF. CDR3 nucleotides: TGTGCCTCTATGGGAGGACAGGGGGCCACCGGGGAGCTGTTTTTT.

The J gene is TRBJ1-2, the V gene TRBV7-6, with TRBD1 matching over 8 bases. The CDR3 has 13 amino acids. J lost 8 bases, V lost 4 bases, and 6 bases had no gene match. The germline gives CDR1 SGHVS, CDR2 FNYEAQ. The CDR3 loop is CASSSDRVEGYTF. CDR3 nucleotide sequence: TGTGCCAGCAGCTCGGACAGGGTGGAGGGCTACACCTTC.

V and J are TRBV7-9 and TRBJ2-1; D gene uncertain. Germline V gives CDR1 SEHNR, CDR2 FQNEAQ (reference sequence). The CDR3 has 12 amino acids. V was trimmed by 3 bases and J by 15 bases, leaving 15 bases between them. CDR3 sequence: CASSFQVCVMFF. CDR3 bases: TGTGCCAGCAGCTTTCAAGTTTGCGTGATGTTCTTC.

V usage is TRBV7-6 and J usage is TRBJ2-3; TRBD1 matches 7 bases. This CDR3 spans 15 amino acids. Trimming cost V 4 bases and J 2 bases; bases outside gene matches: 6. CDR1 and CDR2 (germline): SGHVS, FNYEAQ. The CDR3, as DNA: TGTGCCAGCAGCTCGACAGGGAGAAACACAGATACGCAGTATTTT. This gives the protein CASSSTGRNTDTQYF. Complete variable domain (other parts from reference TRBV7-6 and TRBJ2-3): GAGVSQSPRYKVTKRGQDVALRCDPISGHVSLYWYRQALGQGPEFLTYFNYEAQQDKSGLPNDRFSAERPEGSISTLTIQRTEQRDSAMYRCASSSTGRNTDTQYFGPGTRLTVL.

J is TRBJ2-5 and V is TRBV6-1; possible D gene TRBD2, 7 bases. The CDR3 sequence is 13 residues long. Trimming shortened V by 6 bases and J by 5 bases, and 13 bases separated the two germline ends. The V gene's germline CDR1 is MNHNS and CDR2 SASEGT. The DNA for the CDR3 is TGTGCCAGCAGGATAAGGGGGGGTGAGACCCAGTACTTC. Protein product: CASRIRGGETQYF.